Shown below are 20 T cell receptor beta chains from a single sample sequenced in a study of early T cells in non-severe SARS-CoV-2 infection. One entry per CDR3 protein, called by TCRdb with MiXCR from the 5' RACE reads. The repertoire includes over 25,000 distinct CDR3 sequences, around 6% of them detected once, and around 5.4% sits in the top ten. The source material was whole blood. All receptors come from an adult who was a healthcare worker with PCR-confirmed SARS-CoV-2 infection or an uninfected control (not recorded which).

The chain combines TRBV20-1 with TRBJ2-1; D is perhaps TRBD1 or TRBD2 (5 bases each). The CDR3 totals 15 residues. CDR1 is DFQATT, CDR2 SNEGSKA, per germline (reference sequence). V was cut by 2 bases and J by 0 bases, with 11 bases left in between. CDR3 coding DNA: TGCAGTGCTAGAATTGAGGGGAGCTCCTACAATGAGCAGTTCTTC. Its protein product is CSARIEGSSYNEQFF.

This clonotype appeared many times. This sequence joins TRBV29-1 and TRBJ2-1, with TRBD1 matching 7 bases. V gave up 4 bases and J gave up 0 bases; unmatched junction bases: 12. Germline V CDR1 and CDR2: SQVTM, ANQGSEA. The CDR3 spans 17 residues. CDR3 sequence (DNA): TGCAGCGTTGGAGGACAGGTGTGGGATAGCTCCTACAATGAGCAGTTCTTC. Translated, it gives CSVGGQVWDSSYNEQFF.

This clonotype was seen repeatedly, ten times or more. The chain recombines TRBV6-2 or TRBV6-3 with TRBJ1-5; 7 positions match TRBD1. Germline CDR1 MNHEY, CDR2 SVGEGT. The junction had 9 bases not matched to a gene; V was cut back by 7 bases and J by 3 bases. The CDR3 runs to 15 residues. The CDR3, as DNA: TGTGCCAGCACTCGCGGGACAGTCCCCAATCAGCCCCAGCATTTT. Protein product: CASTRGTVPNQPQHF.

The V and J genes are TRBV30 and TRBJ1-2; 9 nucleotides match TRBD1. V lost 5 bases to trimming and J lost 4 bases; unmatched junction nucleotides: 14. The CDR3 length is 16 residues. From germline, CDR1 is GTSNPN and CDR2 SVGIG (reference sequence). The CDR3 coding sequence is TGTGCCTGGTTTCCCGGGACAGGGTTTGGTGGCTATGGCTACACCTTC. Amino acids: CAWFPGTGFGGYGYTF.

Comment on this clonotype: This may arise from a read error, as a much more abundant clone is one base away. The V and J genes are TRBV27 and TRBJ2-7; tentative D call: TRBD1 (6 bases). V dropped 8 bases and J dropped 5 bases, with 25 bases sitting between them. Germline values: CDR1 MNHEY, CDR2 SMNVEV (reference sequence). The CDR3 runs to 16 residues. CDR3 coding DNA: TGTGCCAGCGGCAAACAGGGCGTTCTAGTCGGGGACGAGCAGTACTTC. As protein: CASGKQGVLVGDEQYF.

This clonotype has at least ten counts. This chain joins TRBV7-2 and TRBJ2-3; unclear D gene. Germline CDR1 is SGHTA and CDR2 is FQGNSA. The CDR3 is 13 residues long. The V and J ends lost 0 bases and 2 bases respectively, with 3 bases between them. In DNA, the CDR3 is TGTGCCAGCAGCTTAGCCTACACAGATACGCAGTATTTT. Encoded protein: CASSLAYTDTQYF.

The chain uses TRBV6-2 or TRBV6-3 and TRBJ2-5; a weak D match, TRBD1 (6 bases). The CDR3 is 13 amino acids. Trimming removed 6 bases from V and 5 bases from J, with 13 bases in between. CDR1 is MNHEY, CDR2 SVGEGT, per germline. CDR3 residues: CASSRGERETQYF. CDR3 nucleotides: TGTGCCAGCAGCAGGGGTGAGCGGGAGACCCAGTACTTC.

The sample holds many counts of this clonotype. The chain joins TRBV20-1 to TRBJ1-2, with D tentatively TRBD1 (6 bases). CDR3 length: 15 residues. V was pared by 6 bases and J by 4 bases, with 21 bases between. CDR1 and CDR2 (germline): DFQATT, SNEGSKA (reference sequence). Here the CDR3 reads CSAVSDRNPFYGYTF. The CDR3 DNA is TGCAGTGCCGTGTCTGACAGGAATCCCTTCTATGGCTACACCTTC.

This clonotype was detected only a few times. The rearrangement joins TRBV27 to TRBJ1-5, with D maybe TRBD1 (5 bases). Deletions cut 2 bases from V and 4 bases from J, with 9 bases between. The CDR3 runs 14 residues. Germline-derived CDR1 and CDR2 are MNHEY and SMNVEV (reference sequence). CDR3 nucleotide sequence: TGTGCCAGCAGTTTACTAGGGGAAAATCAGCCCCAGCATTTT. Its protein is CASSLLGENQPQHF.

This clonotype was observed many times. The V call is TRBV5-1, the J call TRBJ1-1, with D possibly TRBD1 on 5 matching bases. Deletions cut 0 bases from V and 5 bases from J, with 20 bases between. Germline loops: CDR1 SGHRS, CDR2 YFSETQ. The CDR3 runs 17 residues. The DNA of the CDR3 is TGCGCCAGCAGCTTGGGACGGCCAAGGGCAGGGCGAACTGAAGCTTTCTTT. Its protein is CASSLGRPRAGRTEAFF.

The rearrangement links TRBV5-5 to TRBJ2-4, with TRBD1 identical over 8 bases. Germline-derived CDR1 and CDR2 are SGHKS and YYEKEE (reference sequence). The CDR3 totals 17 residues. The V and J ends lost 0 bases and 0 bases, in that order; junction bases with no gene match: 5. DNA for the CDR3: TGTGCCAGCAGCTTGGCCGGACAGGGATTAGCCAAAAACATTCAGTACTTC. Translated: CASSLAGQGLAKNIQYF.

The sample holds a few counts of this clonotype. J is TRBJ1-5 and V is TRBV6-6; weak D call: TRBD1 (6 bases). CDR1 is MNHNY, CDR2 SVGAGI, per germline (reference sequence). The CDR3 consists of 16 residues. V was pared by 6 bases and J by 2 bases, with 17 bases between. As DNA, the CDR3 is TGTGCCAGCAGCCGACCTACAGGGAAGGGCAATCAGCCCCAGCATTTT. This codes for CASSRPTGKGNQPQHF.

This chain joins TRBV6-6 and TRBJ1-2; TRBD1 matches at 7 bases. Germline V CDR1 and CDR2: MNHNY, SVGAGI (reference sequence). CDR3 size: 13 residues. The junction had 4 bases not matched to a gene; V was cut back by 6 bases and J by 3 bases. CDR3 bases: TGTGCCAGCAGGGCAGACAGGGACTATGGCTACACCTTC. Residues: CASRADRDYGYTF.

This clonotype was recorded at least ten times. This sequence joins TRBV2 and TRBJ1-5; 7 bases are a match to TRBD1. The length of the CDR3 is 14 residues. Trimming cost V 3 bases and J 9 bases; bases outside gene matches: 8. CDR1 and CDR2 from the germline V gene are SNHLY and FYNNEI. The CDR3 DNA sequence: TGTGCCAGCAGTGACAACAGGGGACAGAGGCCCCAGCATTTT. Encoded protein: CASSDNRGQRPQHF.

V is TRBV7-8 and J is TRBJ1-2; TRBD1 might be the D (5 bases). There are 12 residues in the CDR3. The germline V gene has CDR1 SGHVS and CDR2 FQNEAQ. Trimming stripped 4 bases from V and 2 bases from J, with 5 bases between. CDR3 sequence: CASSSGNYGYTF. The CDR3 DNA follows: TGTGCCAGCAGCTCAGGGAACTATGGCTACACCTTC.

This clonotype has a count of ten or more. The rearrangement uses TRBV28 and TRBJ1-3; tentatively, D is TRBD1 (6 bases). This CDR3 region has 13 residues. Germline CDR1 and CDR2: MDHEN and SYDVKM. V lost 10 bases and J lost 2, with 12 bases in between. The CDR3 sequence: CATRGWTGNTIYF. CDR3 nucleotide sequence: TGTGCCACCAGGGGCTGGACTGGAAACACCATATATTTT.

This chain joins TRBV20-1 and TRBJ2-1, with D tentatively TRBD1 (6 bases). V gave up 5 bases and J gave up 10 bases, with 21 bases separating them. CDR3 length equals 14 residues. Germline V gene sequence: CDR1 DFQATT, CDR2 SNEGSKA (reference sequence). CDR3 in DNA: TGCAGTGCTGACCAGGGACAATACATATCCGAGCAGTTCTTC. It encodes CSADQGQYISEQFF.

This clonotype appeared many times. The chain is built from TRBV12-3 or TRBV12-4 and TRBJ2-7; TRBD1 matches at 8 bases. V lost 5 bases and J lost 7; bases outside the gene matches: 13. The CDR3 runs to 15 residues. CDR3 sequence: CASSPGGQGLREQYF. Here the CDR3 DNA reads TGTGCCAGCAGTCCGGGCGGACAGGGCCTCAGGGAGCAGTACTTC.

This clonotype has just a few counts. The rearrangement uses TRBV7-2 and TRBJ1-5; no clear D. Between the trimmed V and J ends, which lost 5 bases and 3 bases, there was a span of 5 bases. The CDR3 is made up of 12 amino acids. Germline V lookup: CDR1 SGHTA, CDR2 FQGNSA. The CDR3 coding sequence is TGTGCCAGCAGCCGGACCAATCAGCCCCAGCATTTT. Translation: CASSRTNQPQHF.

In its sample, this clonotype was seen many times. CDR3 sequence: CSASIRGISNQPQHF. CDR3 DNA: TGCAGTGCTAGTATCCGAGGGATTAGCAATCAGCCCCAGCATTTT. This sequence joins TRBV20-1 and TRBJ1-5; D ambiguous. The CDR3 is 15 residues long. Deletions cut 3 bases from V and 0 bases from J, with 12 bases between. CDR1 is DFQATT and CDR2 is SNEGSKA in the germline V gene (reference sequence).